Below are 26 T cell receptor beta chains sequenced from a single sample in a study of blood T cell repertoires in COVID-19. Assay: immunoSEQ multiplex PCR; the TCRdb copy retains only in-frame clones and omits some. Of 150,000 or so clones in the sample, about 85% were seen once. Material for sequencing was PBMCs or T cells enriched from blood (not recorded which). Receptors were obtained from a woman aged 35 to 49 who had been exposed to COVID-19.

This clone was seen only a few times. CDR3 nucleotides: TGTGCCAGCGAAGGACTAGTTTACTCCGGGGAGCTGTTTTTT. Translated: CASEGLVYSGELFF. V and J are TRBV6-5 and TRBJ2-2, with 7 nucleotides matching TRBD2. Per the germline V gene, CDR1 is MNHEY and CDR2 is SVGAGI. CDR3 length: 14 amino acids. Losses at the gene ends were 8 bases for V and 6 bases for J; bases not matched to a gene: 9.

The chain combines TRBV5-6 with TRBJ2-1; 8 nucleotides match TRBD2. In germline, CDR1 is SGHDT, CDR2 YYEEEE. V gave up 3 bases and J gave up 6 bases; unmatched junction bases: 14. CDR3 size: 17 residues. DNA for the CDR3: TGTGCCAGCAGCTCTCTCCCGGGACTAGTCATTCCCAATGAGCAGTTCTTC. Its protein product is CASSSLPGLVIPNEQFF.

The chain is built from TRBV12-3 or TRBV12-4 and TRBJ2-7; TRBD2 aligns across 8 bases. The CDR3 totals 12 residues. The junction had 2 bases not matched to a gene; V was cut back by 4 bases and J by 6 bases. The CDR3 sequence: CASSYAGGEQYF. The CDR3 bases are TGTGCCAGCAGTTATGCGGGAGGCGAGCAGTACTTC.

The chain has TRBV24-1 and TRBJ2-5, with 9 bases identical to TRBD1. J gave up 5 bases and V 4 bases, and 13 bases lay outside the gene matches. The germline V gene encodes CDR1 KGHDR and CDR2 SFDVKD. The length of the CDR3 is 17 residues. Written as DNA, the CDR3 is TGTGCCACCAGTGACAGACACCGGACAGGGGTAGCCGAGACCCAGTACTTC. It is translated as CATSDRHRTGVAETQYF.

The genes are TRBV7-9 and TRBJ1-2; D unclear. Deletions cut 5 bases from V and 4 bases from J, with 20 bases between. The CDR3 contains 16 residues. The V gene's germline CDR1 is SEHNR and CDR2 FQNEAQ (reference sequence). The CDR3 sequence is CASSPPVQASLYGYTF. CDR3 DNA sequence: TGTGCCAGCAGCCCGCCGGTCCAGGCGTCGCTCTATGGCTACACCTTC.

This CDR3 is CASSLFSPGNEKLFF. The CDR3, as DNA: TGTGCCAGCAGCTTGTTCTCGCCCGGGAATGAAAAACTGTTTTTT. The chain has TRBV5-5 and TRBJ1-4; no definite D call. CDR3 length: 15 amino acids. The V gene's germline CDR1 is SGHKS and CDR2 YYEKEE (reference sequence). Deletions cut 1 base from V and 5 bases from J, with 12 bases between.

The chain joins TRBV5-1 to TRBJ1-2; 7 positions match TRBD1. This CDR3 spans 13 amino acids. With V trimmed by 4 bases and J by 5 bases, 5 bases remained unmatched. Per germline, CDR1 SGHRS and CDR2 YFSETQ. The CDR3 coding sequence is TGCGCCAGCAGCCCGGGACAGACTTATGGCTACACCTTC. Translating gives CASSPGQTYGYTF. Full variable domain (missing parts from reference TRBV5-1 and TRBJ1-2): KAGVTQTPRYLIKTRGQQVTLSCSPISGHRSVSWYQQTPGQGLQFLFEYFSETQRNKGNFPGRFSGRQFSNSRSEMNVSTLELGDSALYLCASSPGQTYGYTFGSGTRLTVV.

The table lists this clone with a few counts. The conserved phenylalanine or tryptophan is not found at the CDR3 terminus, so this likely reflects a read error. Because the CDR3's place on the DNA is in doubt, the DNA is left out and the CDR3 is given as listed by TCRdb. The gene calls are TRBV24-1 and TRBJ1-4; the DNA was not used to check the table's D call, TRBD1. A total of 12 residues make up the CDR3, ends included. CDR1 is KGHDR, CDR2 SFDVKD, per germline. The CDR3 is CATSDSDRGLPG.

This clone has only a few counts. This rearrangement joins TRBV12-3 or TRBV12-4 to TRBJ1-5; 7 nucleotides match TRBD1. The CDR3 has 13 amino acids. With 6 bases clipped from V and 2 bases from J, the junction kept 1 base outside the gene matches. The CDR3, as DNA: TGTGCCAGCAGCGGACAGGGCAATCAGCCCCAGCATTTT. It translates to CASSGQGNQPQHF.

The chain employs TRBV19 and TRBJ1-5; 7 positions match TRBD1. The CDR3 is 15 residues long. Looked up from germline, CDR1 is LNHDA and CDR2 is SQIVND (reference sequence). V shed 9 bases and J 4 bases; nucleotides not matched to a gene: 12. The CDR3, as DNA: TGTGCCAGCCAGGACAGGAACAGGGTGAATCAGCCCCAGCATTTT. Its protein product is CASQDRNRVNQPQHF.

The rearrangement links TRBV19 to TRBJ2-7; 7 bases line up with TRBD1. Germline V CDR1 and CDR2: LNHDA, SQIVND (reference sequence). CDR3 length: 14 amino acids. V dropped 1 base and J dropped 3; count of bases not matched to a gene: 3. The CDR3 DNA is TGTGCCAGTAGTATAGCTTGGACAGGCTACGAGCAGTACTTC. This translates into CASSIAWTGYEQYF.

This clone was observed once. The CDR3 loop reads CASSEGGQYF. The CDR3 coding sequence is TGCGCCAGCAGCGAGGGAGGGCAGTACTTC. The V and J genes are TRBV10-2 and TRBJ2-7, with a possible D match to TRBD2 (6 bases). Trimming cost V 6 bases and J 9 bases, with 9 bases left between them. Germline CDR1 WSHSY, CDR2 SAAADI. This CDR3 is 10 amino acids long.

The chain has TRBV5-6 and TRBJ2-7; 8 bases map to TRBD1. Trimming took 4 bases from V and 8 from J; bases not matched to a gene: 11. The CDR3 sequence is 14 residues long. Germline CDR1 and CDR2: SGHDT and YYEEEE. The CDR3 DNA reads TGTGCCAGCAGCCTACCTAAGGGGACAGGTCAGCAGTACTTC. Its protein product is CASSLPKGTGQQYF. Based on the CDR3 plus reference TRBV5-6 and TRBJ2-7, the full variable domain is DAGVTQSPTHLIKTRGQQVTLRCSPKSGHDTVSWYQQALGQGPQFIFQYYEEEERQRGNFPDRFSGHQFPNYSSELNVNALLLGDSALYLCASSLPKGTGQQYFGPGTRLTVT.

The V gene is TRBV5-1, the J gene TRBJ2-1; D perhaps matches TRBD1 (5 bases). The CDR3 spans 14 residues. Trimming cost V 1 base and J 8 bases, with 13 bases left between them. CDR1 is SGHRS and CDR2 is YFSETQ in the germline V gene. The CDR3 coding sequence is TGCGCCAGCAGCTTGAGGGGTCCCGGCCATGAGCAGTTCTTC. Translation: CASSLRGPGHEQFF.

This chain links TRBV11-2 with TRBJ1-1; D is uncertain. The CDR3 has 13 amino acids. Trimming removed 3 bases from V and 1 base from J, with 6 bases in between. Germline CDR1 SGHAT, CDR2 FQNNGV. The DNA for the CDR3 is TGTGCCAGCAGCTTGAGGGAGAACACTGAAGCTTTCTTT. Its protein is CASSLRENTEAFF. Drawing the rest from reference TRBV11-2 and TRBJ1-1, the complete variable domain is EAGVAQSPRYKIIEKRQSVAFWCNPISGHATLYWYQQILGQGPKLLIQFQNNGVVDDSQLPKDRFSAERLKGVDSTLKIQPAKLEDSAVYLCASSLRENTEAFFGQGTRLTVV.

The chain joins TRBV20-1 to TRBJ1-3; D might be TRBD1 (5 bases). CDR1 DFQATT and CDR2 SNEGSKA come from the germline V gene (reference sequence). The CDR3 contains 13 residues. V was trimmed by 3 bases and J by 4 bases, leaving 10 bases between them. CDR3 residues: CSASPQGGNTIYF. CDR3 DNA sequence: TGCAGTGCTAGTCCTCAGGGAGGAAACACCATATATTTT.

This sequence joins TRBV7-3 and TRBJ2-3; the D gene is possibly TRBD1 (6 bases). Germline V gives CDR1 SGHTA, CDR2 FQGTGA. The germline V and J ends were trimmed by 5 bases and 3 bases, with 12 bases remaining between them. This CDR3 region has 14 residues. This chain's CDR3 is CASSPLGQTDTQYF. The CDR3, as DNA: TGTGCCAGCAGCCCCCTCGGACAGACAGATACGCAGTATTTT.

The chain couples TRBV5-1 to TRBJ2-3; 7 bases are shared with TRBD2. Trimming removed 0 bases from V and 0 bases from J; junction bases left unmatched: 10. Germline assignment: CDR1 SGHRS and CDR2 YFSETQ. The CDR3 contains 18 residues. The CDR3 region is CASSLAAALGGSTDTQYF. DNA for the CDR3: TGCGCCAGCAGCTTGGCCGCCGCGTTGGGGGGGAGCACAGATACGCAGTATTTT.

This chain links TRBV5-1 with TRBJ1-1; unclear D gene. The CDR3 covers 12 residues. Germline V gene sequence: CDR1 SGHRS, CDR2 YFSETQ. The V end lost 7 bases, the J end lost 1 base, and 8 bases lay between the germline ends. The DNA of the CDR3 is TGCGCCAGCGGGCCAAGGAACACTGAAGCTTTCTTT. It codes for CASGPRNTEAFF.

The CDR3 sequence: CASSRGIVGTEAFF. The CDR3 region has the DNA TGTGCCAGCAGCCGAGGAATTGTCGGCACTGAAGCTTTCTTT. The rearrangement uses TRBV5-6 and TRBJ1-1; D is ambiguous. The CDR3 loop spans 14 amino acids. V shed 4 bases and J shed 4 bases, with 14 bases lying between them. Germline-derived CDR1 and CDR2 are SGHDT and YYEEEE.

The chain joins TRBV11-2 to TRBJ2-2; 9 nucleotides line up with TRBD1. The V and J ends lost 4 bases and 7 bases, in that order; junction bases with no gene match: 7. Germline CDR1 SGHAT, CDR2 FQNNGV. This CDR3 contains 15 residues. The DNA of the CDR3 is TGTGCCAGCAGCTCAGGACAGGGGTTGGGCGGGGAGCTGTTTTTT. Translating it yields CASSSGQGLGGELFF.

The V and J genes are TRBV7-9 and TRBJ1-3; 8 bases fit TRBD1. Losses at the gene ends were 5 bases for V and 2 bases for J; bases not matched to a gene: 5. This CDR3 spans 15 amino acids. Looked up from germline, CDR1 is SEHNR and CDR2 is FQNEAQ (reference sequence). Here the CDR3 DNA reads TGTGCCAGCAGCACTACGACAGGGGCTGGAAACACCATATATTTT. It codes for CASSTTTGAGNTIYF.

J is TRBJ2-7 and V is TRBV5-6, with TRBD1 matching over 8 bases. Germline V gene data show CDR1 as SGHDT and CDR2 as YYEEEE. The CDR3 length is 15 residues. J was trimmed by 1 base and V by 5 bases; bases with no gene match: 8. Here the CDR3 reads CASRASGQGSYEQYF. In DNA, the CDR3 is TGTGCCAGCAGAGCCTCAGGACAGGGATCCTACGAGCAGTACTTC.

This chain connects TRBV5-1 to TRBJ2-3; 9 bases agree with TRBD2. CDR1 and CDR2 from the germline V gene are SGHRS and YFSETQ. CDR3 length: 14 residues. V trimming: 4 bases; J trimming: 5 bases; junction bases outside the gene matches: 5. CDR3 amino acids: CASSPGLAIDTQYF. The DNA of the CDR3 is TGCGCCAGCAGCCCCGGACTAGCGATAGATACGCAGTATTTT.

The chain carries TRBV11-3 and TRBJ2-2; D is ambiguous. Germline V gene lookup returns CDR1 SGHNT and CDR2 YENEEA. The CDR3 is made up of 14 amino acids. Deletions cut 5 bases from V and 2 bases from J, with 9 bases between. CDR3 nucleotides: TGTGCCAGCAGCAACCGACATAACACCGGGGAGCTGTTTTTT. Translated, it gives CASSNRHNTGELFF.

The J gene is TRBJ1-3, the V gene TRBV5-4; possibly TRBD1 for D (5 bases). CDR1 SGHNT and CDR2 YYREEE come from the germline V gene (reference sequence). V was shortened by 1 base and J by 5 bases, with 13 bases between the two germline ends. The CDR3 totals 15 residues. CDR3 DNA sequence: TGTGCCAGCAGCTTGTCGTCGGGGGGAAGAAACACCATATATTTT. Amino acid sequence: CASSLSSGGRNTIYF. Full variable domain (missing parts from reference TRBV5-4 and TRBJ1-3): ETGVTQSPTHLIKTRGQQVTLRCSSQSGHNTVSWYQQALGQGPQFIFQYYREEENGRGNFPPRFSGLQFPNYSSELNVNALELDDSALYLCASSLSSGGRNTIYFGEGSWLTVV.